This entry features one T cell receptor beta chain sequence. This sample was taken from a study of blood T cell repertoires in COVID-19. Original analysis: Nucleated cell counts were estimated from reference gene primer amplification. Sequencing used immunoSEQ multiplex PCR; TCRdb keeps in-frame clones, though not all of them. The V and J calls and clone size are taken from that table; D and trimming were inferred from the DNA. In the table there are 180,000 or so clones, about 88% of which are singletons. This CDR3 spans 15 amino acids. The chain combines TRBV21-1 with TRBJ1-5; the D call of TRBD1 is as the table states it, not checked on the DNA. TRBV21-1 is a documented pseudogene. This clonotype was obtained from an elderly woman with acute or convalescent COVID-19. Material: peripheral blood. This CDR3 is CASRPCRTVNQPQHF. DNA of the CDR3: TGTGCCAGCAGACCATGTCGGACAGTGAATCAGCCCCAGCATTTT.